This T cell receptor (beta chain) appears in the sequencing data of a study of STAT5B mutations in CD4+ large granular lymphocyte leukemia. Whole-study findings and limits: No patients shared main leukemic clonotypes, though about 25% appeared at low frequency elsewhere. CD4-sorted patient repertoires seemed more clonal than healthy CD4+ repertoires.

Remarks on this clone: Its antigen is undetermined.

Sequencing used immunoSEQ multiplex PCR; TCRdb keeps in-frame clones, though not all of them. The table has approximately 24,000 clones, under 90% seen once. Healthy controls were blood donor buffy coats. The sequence was collected from a human donor in good health. The sample comprised CD4+ T cells from blood buffy coats.

CDR3 region: CASSSDRGLEAFF. The CDR3 nucleotides read TGTGCCAGCAGTTCGGACAGGGGGCTCGAAGCTTTCTTT. This chain links TRBV2 with TRBJ1-1, with 11 bases matching TRBD1. V lost 5 bases, J lost 8 bases, and 4 bases stayed unmatched. The V gene's germline CDR1 is SNHLY and CDR2 FYNNEI. The CDR3 runs 13 residues.